This T cell receptor beta chain was sequenced in a study of cytomegalovirus exposure and HLA in healthy donors. General study findings and limits: TCR beta sequences reportedly predicted the HLA-A and HLA-B alleles of most subjects accurately. There were some public TCRs occurring in many donors, but most TCR sequences were rare. Apart from CMV serostatus, no immune exposure information was available.

In germline, CDR1 is LGHNA, CDR2 YNFKEQ. V lost 0 bases and J 1 base, leaving 12 bases between the germline ends. The CDR3 extends over 16 amino acids. The PCR was carried out with 60 Vbeta primers and 13 Jbeta primers. Repertoires were generated with immunoSEQ multiplex PCR, while TCRdb's copy carries only in-frame clones and drops some. The table has 100,000 to 150,000 clones, 72% seen once. In regard to this clone: Its antigen is unidentified.

V is TRBV4-2 and J is TRBJ1-1, with a weak D call TRBD1 (5 bases). The TCR originated in a man aged 30 to 45 in good health and CMV-seronegative. The sequenced sample consisted of PBMCs. Here the CDR3 reads CASSQDYTGENTEAFF. CDR3 in DNA: TGTGCCAGCAGCCAAGATTATACAGGCGAGAACACTGAAGCTTTCTTT.